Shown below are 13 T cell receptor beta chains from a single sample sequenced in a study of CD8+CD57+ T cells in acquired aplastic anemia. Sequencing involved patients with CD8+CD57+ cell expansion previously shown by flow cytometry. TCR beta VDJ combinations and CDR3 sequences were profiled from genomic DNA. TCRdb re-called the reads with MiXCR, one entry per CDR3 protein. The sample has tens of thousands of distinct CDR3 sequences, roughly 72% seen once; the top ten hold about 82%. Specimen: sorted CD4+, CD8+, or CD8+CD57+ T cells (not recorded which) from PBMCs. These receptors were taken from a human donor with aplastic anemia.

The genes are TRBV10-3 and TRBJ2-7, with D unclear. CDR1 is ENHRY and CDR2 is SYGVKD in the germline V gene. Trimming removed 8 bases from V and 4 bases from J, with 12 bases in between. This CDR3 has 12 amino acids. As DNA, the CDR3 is TGTGCCATCGGCAGCCTTCTTTACGAGCAGTACTTC. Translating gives CAIGSLLYEQYF.

In DNA form, the CDR3 reads TGTGCCAGCAGCCGAAGATCGGACGGCAATCAGCCCCAGCATTTT. Protein product: CASSRRSDGNQPQHF. This sequence joins TRBV2 and TRBJ1-5; no reliable D call. Germline V CDR1 and CDR2: SNHLY, FYNNEI. The CDR3 has 15 amino acids. The ends were cut back, 6 bases at V and 2 bases at J, with 14 bases in the middle.

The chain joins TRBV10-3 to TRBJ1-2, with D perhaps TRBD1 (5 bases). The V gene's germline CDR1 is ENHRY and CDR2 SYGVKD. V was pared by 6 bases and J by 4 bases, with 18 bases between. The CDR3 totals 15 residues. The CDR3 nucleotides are TGTGCCATCAGGGGGCCCTCGACACAACTCTATGGCTACACCTTC. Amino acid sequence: CAIRGPSTQLYGYTF.

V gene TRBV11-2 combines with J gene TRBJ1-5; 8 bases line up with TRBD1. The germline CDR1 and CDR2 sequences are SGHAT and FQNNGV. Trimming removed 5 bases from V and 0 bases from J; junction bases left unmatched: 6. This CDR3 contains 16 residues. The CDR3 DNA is TGTGCCAGCAGCCCATCGACAGGGGCTAGCAATCAGCCCCAGCATTTT. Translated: CASSPSTGASNQPQHF.

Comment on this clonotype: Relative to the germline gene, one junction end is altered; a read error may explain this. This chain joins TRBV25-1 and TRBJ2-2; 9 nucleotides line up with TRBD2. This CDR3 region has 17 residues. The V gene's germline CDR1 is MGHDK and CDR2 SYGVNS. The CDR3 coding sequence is TGCGCCAGCAGTGAGTCGGGAGTAGCGGGAGTCACCGGGGAGCTGTTTTTT. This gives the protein CASSESGVAGVTGELFF.

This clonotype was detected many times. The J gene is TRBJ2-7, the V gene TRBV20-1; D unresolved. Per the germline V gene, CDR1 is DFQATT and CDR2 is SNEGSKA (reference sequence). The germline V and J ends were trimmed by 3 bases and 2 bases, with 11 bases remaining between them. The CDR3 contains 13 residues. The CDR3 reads CSASSGTAYEQYF. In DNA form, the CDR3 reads TGCAGTGCTAGTTCGGGCACAGCCTACGAGCAGTACTTC.

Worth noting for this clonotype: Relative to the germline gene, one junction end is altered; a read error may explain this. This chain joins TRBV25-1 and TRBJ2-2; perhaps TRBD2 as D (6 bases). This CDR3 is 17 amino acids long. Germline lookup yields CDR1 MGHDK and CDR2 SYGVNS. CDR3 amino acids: CASSLASSEINTGELFF. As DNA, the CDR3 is TGCGCCAGCAGCCTGGCCTCTAGCGAAATTAACACCGGGGAGCTGTTTTTT.

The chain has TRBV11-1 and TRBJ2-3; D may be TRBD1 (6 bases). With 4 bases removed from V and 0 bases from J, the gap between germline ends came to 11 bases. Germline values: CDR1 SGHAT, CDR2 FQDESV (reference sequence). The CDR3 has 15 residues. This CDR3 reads CASSSYRDSTDTQYF. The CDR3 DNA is TGTGCCAGCAGCTCGTACAGGGATAGCACAGATACGCAGTATTTT.

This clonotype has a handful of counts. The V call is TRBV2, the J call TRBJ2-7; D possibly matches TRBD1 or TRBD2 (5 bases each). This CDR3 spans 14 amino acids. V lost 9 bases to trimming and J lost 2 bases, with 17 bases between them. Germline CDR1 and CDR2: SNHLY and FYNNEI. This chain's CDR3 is CASSQGPTPYEQYF. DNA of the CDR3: TGTGCCAGTAGTCAGGGACCGACACCCTACGAGCAGTACTTC.

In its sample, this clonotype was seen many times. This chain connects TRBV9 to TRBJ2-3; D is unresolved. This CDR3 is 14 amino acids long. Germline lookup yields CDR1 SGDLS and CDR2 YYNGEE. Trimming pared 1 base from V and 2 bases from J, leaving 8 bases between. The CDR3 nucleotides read TGTGCCAGCAGCGTATATTCAGACACAGATACGCAGTATTTT. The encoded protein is CASSVYSDTDTQYF.

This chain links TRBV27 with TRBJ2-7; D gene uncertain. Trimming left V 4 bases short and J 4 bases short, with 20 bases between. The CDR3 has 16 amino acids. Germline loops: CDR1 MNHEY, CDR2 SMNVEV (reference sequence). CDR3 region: CASSSHEDGFWYEQYF. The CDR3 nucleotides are TGTGCCAGCAGTTCCCACGAGGACGGGTTCTGGTACGAGCAGTACTTC.

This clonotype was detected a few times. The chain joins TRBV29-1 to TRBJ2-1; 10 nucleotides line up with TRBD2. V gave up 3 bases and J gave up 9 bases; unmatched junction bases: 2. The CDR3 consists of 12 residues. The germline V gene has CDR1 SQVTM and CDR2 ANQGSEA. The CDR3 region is CSVEGLATEQFF. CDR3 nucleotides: TGCAGCGTTGAGGGACTAGCGACTGAGCAGTTCTTC.

The CDR3 here is CASSVRGSSYEQYF. CDR3 nucleotide sequence: TGTGCCAGCAGCGTCCGGGGTTCCTCCTACGAGCAGTACTTC. The chain links TRBV2 to TRBJ2-7, with a possible D match to TRBD2 (5 bases). This CDR3 comprises 14 residues. Germline assignment: CDR1 SNHLY and CDR2 FYNNEI. Trimming pared 6 bases from V and 0 bases from J, leaving 12 bases between.